These 15 T cell receptor beta chains came from one sample sequenced in a study of T cells in Graves' hyperthyroidism and ophthalmopathy. RNA transcripts served as the template for amplifying TCR beta CDR3 regions. The HTBI primer set served for first-round RT-PCR of the TCR CDR3. TCRdb recomputed calls from the multiplex PCR reads with MiXCR, one row per CDR3 protein. Among hundreds of thousands of distinct CDR3 sequences, about 15% were seen once, and the ten largest hold under 30%. What was sequenced was blood. The receptors were sampled from a young woman with Graves' hyperthyroidism.

V and J are TRBV20-1 and TRBJ1-3; D not resolved. The germline gives CDR1 DFQATT, CDR2 SNEGSKA (reference sequence). V gave up 0 bases and J gave up 1 base, with 10 bases separating them. CDR3 length: 15 residues. CDR3 nucleotide sequence: TGCAGTGCTAGAGATCTCAGCGGTTCTGGAAACACCATATATTTT. The encoded protein is CSARDLSGSGNTIYF.

This clonotype appeared many times. The genes are TRBV11-2 and TRBJ1-1; the match to TRBD1 covers 8 bases. V was clipped by 10 bases and J by 5 bases; unmatched bases: 6. Germline values: CDR1 SGHAT, CDR2 FQNNGV. The CDR3 is 12 residues long. CDR3 region: CATGQGPTEAFF. DNA for the CDR3: TGTGCCACAGGACAGGGCCCGACTGAAGCTTTCTTT.

This clonotype turned up a few times. The V call is TRBV19, the J call TRBJ2-7; TRBD1 might be the D (6 bases). The germline gives CDR1 LNHDA, CDR2 SQIVND (reference sequence). Trimming removed 0 bases at V and 3 bases at J, with 12 bases between. The CDR3 is made up of 15 amino acids. In DNA, the CDR3 is TGTGCCAGTAGTATAGATCTGGGGACACTCTACGAGCAGTACTTC. Translated, it gives CASSIDLGTLYEQYF.

This clonotype appeared many times. This chain connects TRBV7-9 to TRBJ2-7; tentative D call: TRBD1 (7 bases). CDR3 length equals 14 residues. Germline V gene sequence: CDR1 SEHNR, CDR2 FQNEAQ (reference sequence). V was shortened by 5 bases and J by 0 bases, with 11 bases between the two germline ends. The CDR3 region has the DNA TGTGCCAGCAGCCAGGGGGGTCTCTCCTACGAGCAGTACTTC. Its protein is CASSQGGLSYEQYF. Full variable domain (outside the CDR3, taken from reference TRBV7-9 and TRBJ2-7): DTGVSQNPRHKITKRGQNVTFRCDPISEHNRLYWYRQTLGQGPEFLTYFQNEAQLEKSRLLSDRFSAERPKGSFSTLEIQRTEQGDSAMYLCASSQGGLSYEQYFGPGTRLTVT.

The chain has TRBV7-3 and TRBJ2-5, with D perhaps matching TRBD1 (6 bases). Trimming pared 2 bases from V and 0 bases from J, leaving 13 bases between. The CDR3 runs 16 residues. Germline CDR1 and CDR2: SGHTA and FQGTGA. Here the CDR3 DNA reads TGTGCCAGCAGCTTAGTGGGACACCTGTACCAAGAGACCCAGTACTTC. This gives the protein CASSLVGHLYQETQYF. Full variable domain (outside the CDR3, taken from reference TRBV7-3 and TRBJ2-5): GAGVSQTPSNKVTEKGKYVELRCDPISGHTALYWYRQSLGQGPEFLIYFQGTGAADDSGLPNDRFFAVRPEGSVSTLKIQRTERGDSAVYLCASSLVGHLYQETQYFGPGTRLLVL.

This clonotype has a count of ten or more. The chain employs TRBV28 and TRBJ1-4, with D perhaps matching TRBD1 (6 bases). CDR1 is MDHEN and CDR2 is SYDVKM in the germline V gene. This CDR3 region has 15 residues. The V gene lost 3 bases and the J gene lost 6 bases, with 14 bases spanning the gap. The CDR3 region is CASSFGGRGDEKLFF. The CDR3, as DNA: TGTGCCAGCAGTTTCGGAGGGAGGGGGGATGAAAAACTGTTTTTT.

This clonotype was seen ten or more times. The chain is built from TRBV20-1 and TRBJ2-7, with 9 nucleotides matching TRBD2. CDR1 and CDR2 from the germline V gene are DFQATT and SNEGSKA (reference sequence). CDR3 length: 14 amino acids. After removal of 3 bases from V and 6 bases from J, the junction contained 9 bases not matched to a gene. This chain's CDR3 is CSARGTSLFREQYF. The CDR3, as DNA: TGCAGTGCTAGGGGGACTAGCCTTTTCCGCGAGCAGTACTTC.

The sample holds many counts of this clonotype. The chain carries TRBV12-3 or TRBV12-4 and TRBJ2-1; the match to TRBD1 covers 9 bases. The J segment lost 2 bases and the V segment lost 9 bases, leaving 11 bases of the junction unmatched. This CDR3 comprises 16 residues. The CDR3 reads CASTPPGQGPYNEQFF. DNA for the CDR3: TGTGCCAGTACCCCCCCGGGACAGGGACCCTACAATGAGCAGTTCTTC.

This clonotype was observed many times. The V call is TRBV12-3 or TRBV12-4, the J call TRBJ1-4; no firm D call. V lost 2 bases, J lost 5 bases, and 3 bases lay in between. CDR3 length: 12 residues. CDR3 amino acids: CASSLTNEKLFF. CDR3 coding DNA: TGTGCCAGCAGTTTAACCAATGAAAAACTGTTTTTT.

At least ten counts were recorded for this clonotype. The chain links TRBV11-2 to TRBJ2-7; TRBD2 agrees at 7 bases. Per the germline V gene, CDR1 is SGHAT and CDR2 is FQNNGV. The CDR3 loop spans 14 amino acids. Unmatched junction bases numbered 6, after V lost 3 bases and J lost 4 bases. The CDR3 coding sequence is TGTGCCAGCAGCTTTCCGGGAGGATCATACGAGCAGTACTTC. Its translation: CASSFPGGSYEQYF.

This clonotype was counted only a few times. This may be a read error: a much more frequent sequence differs by one nucleotide. This chain connects TRBV2 to TRBJ2-1; no reliable D call. There are 12 residues in the CDR3. V gave up 3 bases and J gave up 10 bases, with 10 bases separating them. The germline CDR1 and CDR2 sequences are SNHLY and FYNNEI. The CDR3 coding sequence is TGTGCCAGCAGTGACGCTAACCTCGAGCAGTTCTTC. Amino acid sequence: CASSDANLEQFF. Full variable domain (remainder filled in from reference TRBV2 and TRBJ2-1): EPEVTQTPSHQVTQMGQEVILRCVPISNHLYFYWYRQILGQKVEFLVSFYNNEISEKSEIFDDQFSVERPDGSNFTLKIRSTKLEDSAMYFCASSDANLEQFFGPGTRLTVL.

In its sample, this clonotype was seen many times. The rearrangement uses TRBV5-1 and TRBJ2-7, with 9 bases that match TRBD2. The junction had 12 bases not matched to a gene; V was cut back by 4 bases and J by 7 bases. Germline V gene lookup returns CDR1 SGHRS and CDR2 YFSETQ. This CDR3 is 15 amino acids long. In nucleotides, the CDR3 is TGCGCCAGCAGCGTTGGAGGGACTAGCCCCCTGGAGCAGTACTTC. This encodes CASSVGGTSPLEQYF. Complete variable domain (other parts from reference TRBV5-1 and TRBJ2-7): KAGVTQTPRYLIKTRGQQVTLSCSPISGHRSVSWYQQTPGQGLQFLFEYFSETQRNKGNFPGRFSGRQFSNSRSEMNVSTLELGDSALYLCASSVGGTSPLEQYFGPGTRLTVT.

This clonotype was seen many times. The CDR3 loop reads CASSRQHAQAFF. DNA for the CDR3: TGTGCCAGCAGTCGACAACACGCCCAAGCTTTCTTT. This chain connects TRBV28 to TRBJ1-1, with D uncertain. CDR1 is MDHEN and CDR2 is SYDVKM in the germline V gene. This CDR3 spans 12 amino acids. V was pared by 5 bases and J by 9 bases, with 13 bases between.

The chain is built from TRBV18 and TRBJ1-2; no reliable D call. Trimming removed 2 bases from V and 3 bases from J, with 10 bases in between. The germline gives CDR1 KGHSH, CDR2 LQKENI. The CDR3 is made up of 14 amino acids. The CDR3 loop is CASSPYREDYGYTF. CDR3 nucleotide sequence: TGTGCCAGCTCACCATATAGGGAAGACTATGGCTACACCTTC.

This sequence joins TRBV12-3 or TRBV12-4 and TRBJ2-5; no reliable D call. With 1 base removed from V and 2 bases from J, the gap between germline ends came to 11 bases. The length of the CDR3 is 15 residues. This chain's CDR3 is CASSLGAGVQETQYF. The CDR3 DNA reads as TGTGCCAGCAGTTTAGGTGCTGGGGTTCAAGAGACCCAGTACTTC.